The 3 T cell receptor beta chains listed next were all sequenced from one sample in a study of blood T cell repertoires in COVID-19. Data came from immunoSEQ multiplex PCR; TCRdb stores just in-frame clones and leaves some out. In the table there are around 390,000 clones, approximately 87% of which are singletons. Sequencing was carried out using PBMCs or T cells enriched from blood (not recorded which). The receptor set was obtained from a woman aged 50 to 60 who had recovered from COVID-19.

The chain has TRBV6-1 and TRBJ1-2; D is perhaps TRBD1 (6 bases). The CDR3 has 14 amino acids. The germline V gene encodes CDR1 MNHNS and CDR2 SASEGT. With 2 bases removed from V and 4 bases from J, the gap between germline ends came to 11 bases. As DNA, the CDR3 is TGTGCCAGCAGTGAATGGGGGGGGCTCTATGGCTACACCTTC. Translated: CASSEWGGLYGYTF.

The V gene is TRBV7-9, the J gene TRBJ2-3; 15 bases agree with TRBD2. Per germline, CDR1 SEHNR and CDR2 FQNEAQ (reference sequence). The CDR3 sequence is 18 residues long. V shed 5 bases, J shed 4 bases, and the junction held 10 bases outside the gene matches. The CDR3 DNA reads TGTGCCAGCAGCCATACCGGACTAGCGGGGGGGCAGGCAGATACGCAGTATTTT. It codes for CASSHTGLAGGQADTQYF. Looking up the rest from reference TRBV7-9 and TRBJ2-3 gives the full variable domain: DTGVSQNPRHKITKRGQNVTFRCDPISEHNRLYWYRQTLGQGPEFLTYFQNEAQLEKSRLLSDRFSAERPKGSFSTLEIQRTEQGDSAMYLCASSHTGLAGGQADTQYFGPGTRLTVL.

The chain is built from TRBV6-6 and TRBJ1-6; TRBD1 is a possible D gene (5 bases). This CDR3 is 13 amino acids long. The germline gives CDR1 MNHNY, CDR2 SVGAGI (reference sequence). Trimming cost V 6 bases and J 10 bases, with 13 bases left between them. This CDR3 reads CASSQWGDSPLHF. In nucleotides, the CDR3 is TGTGCCAGCAGCCAGTGGGGGGACTCACCCCTCCACTTT.